This entry lists 14 T cell receptor beta chains sequenced from one sample in a study of T cell responses to AZD1222 COVID-19 vaccine. The protocol was immunoSEQ multiplex PCR, while the TCRdb copy is restricted to in-frame clones and leaves out a portion. Of some 150,000 clones listed, under 95% are singletons. The material was peripheral blood, obtained on day 0 of AZD1222 vaccination. The receptors stem from an adult in good health.

In this sample, this clone turned up many times. This chain uses TRBV7-2 with TRBJ2-7; 10 nucleotides agree with TRBD2. The CDR3 runs 16 residues. CDR1 is SGHTA, CDR2 FQGNSA, per germline. Losses at the gene ends were 5 bases for V and 4 bases for J; bases not matched to a gene: 11. CDR3 in DNA: TGTGCCAGCAGCCAAAGCCCTAGCGGGAGAGCGTACGAGCAGTACTTC. Its protein is CASSQSPSGRAYEQYF.

The chain uses TRBV4-3 and TRBJ2-7, with TRBD2 identical over 8 bases. Germline CDR1 LGHNA, CDR2 YSLEER. This CDR3 has 15 amino acids. V trimming: 0 bases; J trimming: 2 bases; junction bases outside the gene matches: 3. CDR3 coding DNA: TGCGCCAGCAGCCAAGATAAAGCGGGGGCCTACGAGCAGTACTTC. Its translation is CASSQDKAGAYEQYF.

This sequence joins TRBV9 and TRBJ1-4, with D possibly being TRBD1 (6 bases). Germline V gene sequence: CDR1 SGDLS, CDR2 YYNGEE. V was clipped by 3 bases and J by 3 bases, with 9 bases between them. This CDR3 has 14 residues. In DNA form, the CDR3 reads TGTGCCAGCAGCGCAGGGGACGCTAATGAAAAACTGTTTTTT. Its translation is CASSAGDANEKLFF.

The genes are TRBV7-2 and TRBJ2-1, with no clear D. Trimming removed 5 bases from V and 9 bases from J, with 20 bases in between. The CDR3 totals 15 residues. Germline lookup yields CDR1 SGHTA and CDR2 FQGNSA. For the CDR3, the DNA is TGTGCCAGCAGCCCCTGGACCCGCTCTGGGCTTGAGCAGTTCTTC. Translated: CASSPWTRSGLEQFF. Combining the CDR3 with reference TRBV7-2 and TRBJ2-1 gives the whole variable domain GAGVSQSPSNKVTEKGKDVELRCDPISGHTALYWYRQSLGQGLEFLIYFQGNSAPDKSGLPSDRFSAERTGGSVSTLTIQRTQQEDSAVYLCASSPWTRSGLEQFFGPGTRLTVL.

The V gene is TRBV5-4, the J gene TRBJ1-2; 9 bases agree with TRBD1. The V segment lost 4 bases and the J segment 4 bases; nucleotides outside the gene matches: 11. Per the germline V gene, CDR1 is SGHNT and CDR2 is YYREEE (reference sequence). The CDR3 extends over 16 amino acids. The CDR3, as DNA: TGTGCCAGCAGCAAACCGGGACAGGGAGTGGGCTATGGCTACACCTTC. Its protein is CASSKPGQGVGYGYTF.

The V call is TRBV30, the J call TRBJ1-6, with a possible D match to TRBD1 (6 bases). CDR1 is GTSNPN, CDR2 SVGIG, per germline (reference sequence). Trimming removed 3 bases from V and 14 bases from J, with 11 bases in between. There are 11 residues in the CDR3. The CDR3 region is CAWSFTGSLHF. CDR3 DNA: TGTGCCTGGAGCTTTACAGGGTCCCTCCACTTT.

The chain links TRBV11-2 to TRBJ2-1, with 9 bases identical to TRBD2. J gave up 9 bases and V 1 base, and 10 bases lay outside the gene matches. CDR1 SGHAT and CDR2 FQNNGV come from the germline V gene. The CDR3 has 16 amino acids. This chain's CDR3 is CASSLAFKTRGGEQFF. The CDR3 nucleotides read TGTGCCAGCAGCTTAGCCTTCAAAACGCGGGGGGGTGAGCAGTTCTTC.

V usage is TRBV6-5 and J usage is TRBJ2-1; D unresolved. This CDR3 spans 16 amino acids. Germline V lookup: CDR1 MNHEY, CDR2 SVGAGI. Trimming shortened V by 4 bases and J by 0 bases, and 13 bases separated the two germline ends. The CDR3 reads CASSLAPLSSYNEQFF. Written as DNA, the CDR3 is TGTGCCAGCAGTTTAGCCCCTCTGAGCTCCTACAATGAGCAGTTCTTC.

CDR3 protein: CASSVEGWGEQYF. For the CDR3, the DNA is TGTGCCAGCAGCGTAGAGGGGTGGGGCGAGCAGTACTTC. The chain uses TRBV9 and TRBJ2-7, with D maybe TRBD1 (5 bases). Germline values: CDR1 SGDLS, CDR2 YYNGEE. V was trimmed by 0 bases and J by 6 bases, leaving 10 bases between them. The CDR3 is 13 residues long.

The V and J genes are TRBV3-1 (or the pseudogene TRBV3-2) and TRBJ2-5; the match to TRBD2 covers 13 bases. V lost 1 base and J lost 3; bases outside the gene matches: 8. The CDR3 has 18 residues. The V gene's germline CDR1 is LGHDT and CDR2 YNNKEL (reference sequence). CDR3 in amino acids: CASSQVRGTSGTKETQYF. Written as DNA, the CDR3 is TGTGCCAGCAGCCAAGTAAGGGGGACTAGCGGGACCAAAGAGACCCAGTACTTC.

The chain links TRBV2 to TRBJ1-5; D is unresolved. Germline CDR1 reads SNHLY; CDR2 reads FYNNEI. Trimming removed 8 bases from V and 6 bases from J, with 17 bases in between. The CDR3 length is 14 residues. DNA of the CDR3: TGTGCCAGCTTGGACGGATTGATCGGTCAGCCCCAGCATTTT. Translation gives CASLDGLIGQPQHF.

This chain connects TRBV5-1 to TRBJ2-7; D tentatively reads TRBD1 or TRBD2 (6 bases each). CDR3 length: 15 amino acids. Trimming removed 4 bases from V and 5 bases from J, with 19 bases in between. Germline V gives CDR1 SGHRS, CDR2 YFSETQ. For the CDR3, the DNA is TGCGCCAGCAGCCCCTTCCCGGGGGCGAGCGACGAGCAGTACTTC. It is translated as CASSPFPGASDEQYF.

This clone appeared once. The chain is built from TRBV7-9 and TRBJ2-5, with D unclear. Trimming took 7 bases from V and 3 from J, leaving 9 bases between them. There are 12 residues in the CDR3. In germline, CDR1 is SEHNR, CDR2 FQNEAQ (reference sequence). CDR3 residues: CASTATEETQYF. For the CDR3, the DNA is TGTGCCAGCACCGCTACGGAAGAGACCCAGTACTTC. The full variable domain, with the rest looked up from reference TRBV7-9 and TRBJ2-5, is DTGVSQNPRHKITKRGQNVTFRCDPISEHNRLYWYRQTLGQGPEFLTYFQNEAQLEKSRLLSDRFSAERPKGSFSTLEIQRTEQGDSAMYLCASTATEETQYFGPGTRLLVL.

The chain has TRBV6-5 and TRBJ2-1; TRBD2 matches 8 bases. CDR1 and CDR2 (germline): MNHEY, SVGAGI. This CDR3 contains 15 residues. Trimming at V came to 5 bases and at J to 5 bases, leaving 8 bases not matched to a gene. The CDR3 DNA sequence: TGTGCCAGCAGTCTCACGGGAGGGGACCACAATGAGCAGTTCTTC. Its protein is CASSLTGGDHNEQFF.